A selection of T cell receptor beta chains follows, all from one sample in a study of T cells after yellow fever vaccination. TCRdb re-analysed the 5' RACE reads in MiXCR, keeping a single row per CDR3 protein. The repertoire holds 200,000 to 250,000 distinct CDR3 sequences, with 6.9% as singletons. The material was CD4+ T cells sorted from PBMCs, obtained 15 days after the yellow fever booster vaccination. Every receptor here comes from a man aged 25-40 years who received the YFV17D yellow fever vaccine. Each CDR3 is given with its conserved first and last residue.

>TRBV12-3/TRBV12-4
CASSLGGVNGQFF
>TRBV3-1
CASSQEGLSLAKNIQYF
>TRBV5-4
CASSLEAVREQFF
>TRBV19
CASSIEDRGSPLHF
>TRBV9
CASSARQGFREGSNEQFF
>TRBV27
CASSFEGRTYEQYF
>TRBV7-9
CASSPRLGLGTQKLFF
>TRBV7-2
CASSPLRVSGKNGELFF
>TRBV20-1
CSVFGTEDYGYTF
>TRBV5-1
CASSIESTDTQYF
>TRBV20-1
CSASSRLGTEAFF
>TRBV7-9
CASSSSGTVNYGYTF
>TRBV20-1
CSAQKNTQYF
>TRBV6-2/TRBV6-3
CASSKSPHFAGGGELFF
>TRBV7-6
CASSQRVGAAGGIGELFF
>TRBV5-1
CASSLINGGVRTQYF
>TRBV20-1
CSAPPGGPTDTQYF
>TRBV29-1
CSVDRGSRAASYGYTF
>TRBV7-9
CASSLGGYSNQPQHF
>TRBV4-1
CASSQDYQGMNTEAFF
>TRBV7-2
CASSTRATGGLAYEQYF
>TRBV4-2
CASSQDRGEAFF
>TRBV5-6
CASSSLGGAGEEQFF